Listed below are T cell receptor beta chains from one sample, sequenced in a study of CD8+ T cells in alopecia areata. The data were produced by immunoSEQ multiplex PCR, yet TCRdb's version contains in-frame clones alone and is incomplete. The table has about 210,000 clones, approximately 65% seen once. Sequenced material: CD4+ T cells sorted from blood, taken at roughly week 45, from a patient treated with tofacitinib. The receptor set was obtained from a human donor with alopecia areata. Each CDR3 is given without its conserved first and last residue. Size is stated for part of the rows, as once, few or many counts, or as a class when the clone is expanded.

CDR3: ASTVVNTEAF
size: NA
J: TRBJ1-1
V: TRBV7-9

CDR3: ASSLEGGRFREQY
size: NA
J: TRBJ2-7
V: TRBV11-3

CDR3: SGGGGYGYT
size: NA
J: TRBJ1-2
V: TRBV29-1

CDR3: ASSVAATGVGETQY
size: NA
J: TRBJ2-5
V: TRBV9

CDR3: SVGGGNTDTQY
size: NA
J: TRBJ2-3
V: TRBV29-1

CDR3: SVGVKTGGFSGANVLT
size: NA
J: TRBJ2-6
V: TRBV29-1

CDR3: AWRRKTGGDSPLH
size: NA
J: TRBJ1-6
V: TRBV30

CDR3: ATRTPISTDTQY
size: NA
J: TRBJ2-3
V: TRBV10-3

CDR3: ASSLTRDYEQY
size: few
J: TRBJ2-7
V: TRBV5-6

CDR3: AWSLQGNGELF
size: NA
J: TRBJ2-2
V: TRBV30

CDR3: ARPGQGAPAF
size: NA
J: TRBJ1-1
V: TRBV5-7

CDR3: ATSAGRIYGYT
size: once
J: TRBJ1-2
V: TRBV15

CDR3: AWSVQSPNYGYT
size: NA
J: TRBJ1-2
V: TRBV30

CDR3: ASSRTGYHTEAF
size: NA
J: TRBJ1-1
V: TRBV6-5

CDR3: ASSYSSGKSRKPF
size: NA
J: TRBJ1-1
V: TRBV6-5

CDR3: ASSNPSDTQY
size: few
J: TRBJ2-3
V: TRBV5-1

CDR3: ASSQDREVYYEQY
size: NA
J: TRBJ2-7
V: TRBV4-3

CDR3: ASSGPESNEKLF
size: NA
J: TRBJ1-4
V: TRBV18

CDR3: ASSQEASGFTKNIQY
size: NA
J: TRBJ2-4
V: TRBV13

CDR3: SVARTSGYTDTQY
size: few
J: TRBJ2-3
V: TRBV29-1

CDR3: AWSPSLTSGSTDTQY
size: NA
J: TRBJ2-3
V: TRBV30

CDR3: ASSRGTGGFGYT
size: NA
J: TRBJ1-2
V: TRBV25-1

CDR3: SVTTSYGYT
size: NA
J: TRBJ1-2
V: TRBV29-1

CDR3: ASSLMGGNQPQH
size: NA
J: TRBJ1-5
V: TRBV5-1

CDR3: AWSGGDNQPQH
size: few
J: TRBJ1-5
V: TRBV30

CDR3: SVEAQANEQF
size: NA
J: TRBJ2-1
V: TRBV29-1

CDR3: SVGDRSYEQY
size: NA
J: TRBJ2-7
V: TRBV29-1

CDR3: ASSLVGSYGYT
size: NA
J: TRBJ1-2
V: TRBV28

CDR3: ASSYSRFGRATEAF
size: few
J: TRBJ1-1
V: TRBV6-5

CDR3: AWSAITGAPGGYT
size: NA
J: TRBJ1-2
V: TRBV30

CDR3: AISEPGLPHNEQF
size: NA
J: TRBJ2-1
V: TRBV10-3

CDR3: ASSPEGAGANVLT
size: NA
J: TRBJ2-6
V: TRBV6-5

CDR3: ASSPRGDNEQF
size: NA
J: TRBJ2-1
V: TRBV18

CDR3: ASSQGTGPPVQGYT
size: NA
J: TRBJ1-2
V: TRBV4-1

CDR3: ASGLPVENEQY
size: NA
J: TRBJ2-7
V: TRBV12-5

CDR3: ASSAGGFGYGYT
size: NA
J: TRBJ1-2
V: TRBV6-5

CDR3: SVAADFSYEQY
size: NA
J: TRBJ2-7
V: TRBV29-1

CDR3: ASSSQQGPDTQY
size: few
J: TRBJ2-3
V: TRBV28

CDR3: AWSDGGAYGYT
size: NA
J: TRBJ1-2
V: TRBV30

CDR3: SVEVGGPEQF
size: few
J: TRBJ2-1
V: TRBV29-1

CDR3: ASRTGMSNQPQH
size: NA
J: TRBJ1-5
V: TRBV10-3

CDR3: AWSVQGGVAYEQY
size: few
J: TRBJ2-7
V: TRBV30

CDR3: SAGDSMNTEAF
size: NA
J: TRBJ1-1
V: TRBV29-1

CDR3: ASSPTTEETQY
size: NA
J: TRBJ2-5
V: TRBV18

CDR3: ASSPTGGDYMNTEAF
size: NA
J: TRBJ1-1
V: TRBV5-6

CDR3: ASSPSDRANYGYT
size: NA
J: TRBJ1-2
V: TRBV18

CDR3: ASSPLDRGPPYEQY
size: once
J: TRBJ2-7
V: TRBV4-2

CDR3: ASSLGGSVSLEQY
size: few
J: TRBJ2-7
V: TRBV7-2

CDR3: SARLDEAF
size: NA
J: TRBJ1-1
V: TRBV20-1

CDR3: ASSWGSSYEQY
size: once
J: TRBJ2-7
V: TRBV2

CDR3: ASSDRGTYNEQF
size: NA
J: TRBJ2-1
V: TRBV6-1

CDR3: ASSQPRGSEAF
size: NA
J: TRBJ1-1
V: TRBV2

CDR3: ASSPLTGGGNQPQH
size: NA
J: TRBJ1-5
V: TRBV28

CDR3: ASSQDGYASQY
size: NA
J: TRBJ2-3
V: TRBV4-3

CDR3: ASSQISGADYGYT
size: NA
J: TRBJ1-2
V: TRBV4-3

CDR3: ASSPLISRALGANYGYT
size: NA
J: TRBJ1-2
V: TRBV11-2

CDR3: SVEPTSTEQF
size: NA
J: TRBJ2-1
V: TRBV29-1

CDR3: ASSHQAYEQY
size: NA
J: TRBJ2-7
V: TRBV11-2

CDR3: ASSEPGLAGFNEQF
size: NA
J: TRBJ2-1
V: TRBV25-1

CDR3: SVEVGQNPREQY
size: NA
J: TRBJ2-7
V: TRBV29-1